This paragraph reports one T cell receptor beta chain. The antigen it binds to is not known. No base quality values were provided; no much bigger clone lies one nucleotide off. This entry is derived from a study of blood T cell repertoires in COVID-19 (dated by TCRdb to about 2020). For the wider study: Samples from collaborators originated in the United States, Italy and Spain and spanned both the acute and convalescent phases of COVID-19. The prospective study material was composed of cDNA or gDNA derived from T cells, B-cell-depleted T cells, or PBMCs. The repertoires were made available in a free public database intended to serve as a resource for research on the immune response to SARS-CoV-2. Where available, HLA class I and class II types were obtained from metadata supplied by the sample provider rather than from assay-based typing. The samples were drawn from the first 160 participants of the ongoing ImmuneRACE study and from some 1,300 subjects provided by 6 global collaborators. Subjects who had been exposed to COVID-19, were actively infected with it, or had recovered from it provided the deeply sampled blood TCRbeta repertoires that made up the dataset. A de-identified subject ID, COVID-19 status, age in years and sex were almost always included in the sample metadata.

The collaborating institutions used their own protocols to collect whole blood in K2EDTA tubes. For TCRbeta analysis, collaborators shipped samples as frozen whole blood, isolated PBMCs, or DNA extracted from either of those sample types. The immunoSEQ Assay, a bias-controlled multiplex PCR, was used to amplify TCRbeta CDR3 regions from genomic DNA. The study's processing was this. The number of nucleated cells in each sample was estimated from the amplification of reference gene primers within the assay. Sequence reads were collapsed and filtered to measure the absolute abundance of every unique TCRbeta CDR3 rearrangement. For each sample, productive Simpson clonality was calculated by taking the square root of Simpson's diversity index across productive rearrangements. The source is immuneACCESS, and TCRdb retained only in-frame sequences with V and J called. Part of the clones is not carried over; for the studies checked, unresolved V genes explain less than half of this, and the remainder is unexplained. V, J and clone size reflect that table, while D and trimming were determined from the DNA. In all, the sample holds 75,000 to 100,000 clones, and approximately 82% of those were seen once. The top ten clonotypes cover just over 20% of the sample.

Broader findings and caveats from the paper: How much clinical and demographic metadata was included differed by source and by participant, and the metadata was provided uncurated.

This receptor was identified in a human donor in a cohort sampled during active COVID-19. The sample was peripheral blood.

Read as DNA, the sequence is TGTGCCAGCAGCTTAGGCTGGCGGGGGCCTTACAATGAGCAGTTCTTC. It specifies CASSLGWRGPYNEQFF. The chain uses TRBV11-1 and TRBJ2-1, with a tentative D gene TRBD2 over 7 matching bases. Spanning cysteine to phenylalanine, the CDR3 consists of 16 amino acids. Of the read, only the CDR3 DNA is kept; its 48 bases are in frame from base 1. At the junction V is shortened by 1 base and J by 4 bases, with 14 bases in between. CDR1 SGHAT and CDR2 FQDESV are derived from the germline V gene (reference sequence). Where the CDR3 stops, the reference TRBV11-1 and TRBJ2-1 genes take over; the full variable domain is EAEVAQSPRYKITEKSQAVAFWCDPISGHATLYWYRQILGQGPELLVQFQDESVVDDSQLPKDRFSAERLKGVDSTLKIQPAELGDSAMYLCASSLGWRGPYNEQFFGPGTRLTVL.